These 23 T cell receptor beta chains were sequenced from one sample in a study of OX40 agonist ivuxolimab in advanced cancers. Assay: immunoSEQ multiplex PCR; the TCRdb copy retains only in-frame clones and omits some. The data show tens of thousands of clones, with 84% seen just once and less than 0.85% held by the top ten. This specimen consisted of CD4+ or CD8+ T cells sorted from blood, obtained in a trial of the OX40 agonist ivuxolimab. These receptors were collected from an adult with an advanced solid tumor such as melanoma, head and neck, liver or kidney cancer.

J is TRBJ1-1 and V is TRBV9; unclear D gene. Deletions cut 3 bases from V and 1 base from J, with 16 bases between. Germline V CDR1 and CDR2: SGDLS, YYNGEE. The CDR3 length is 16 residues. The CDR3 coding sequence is TGTGCCAGCAGCGCGGCGGGTTCGGGTTGGAACACTGAAGCTTTCTTT. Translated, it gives CASSAAGSGWNTEAFF.

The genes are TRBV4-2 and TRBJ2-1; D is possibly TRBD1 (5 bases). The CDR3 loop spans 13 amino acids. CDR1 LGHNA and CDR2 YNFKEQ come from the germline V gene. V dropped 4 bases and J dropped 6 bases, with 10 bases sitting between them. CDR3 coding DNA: TGTGCCAGCAGCCCCAGGGTTACCAATGAGCAGTTCTTC. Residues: CASSPRVTNEQFF.

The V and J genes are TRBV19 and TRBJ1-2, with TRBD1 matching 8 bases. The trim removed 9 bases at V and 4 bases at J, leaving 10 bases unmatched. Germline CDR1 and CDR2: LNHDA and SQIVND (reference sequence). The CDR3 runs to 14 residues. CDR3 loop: CASRGLSTFYGYTF. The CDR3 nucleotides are TGTGCCAGCAGGGGGCTAAGTACTTTCTATGGCTACACCTTC.

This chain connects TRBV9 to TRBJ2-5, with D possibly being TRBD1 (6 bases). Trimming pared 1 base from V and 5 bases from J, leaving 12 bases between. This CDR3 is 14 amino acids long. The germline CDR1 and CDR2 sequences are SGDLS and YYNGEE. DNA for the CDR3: TGTGCCAGCAGCGTAAATGGGGGCCGGGAGACCCAGTACTTC. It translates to CASSVNGGRETQYF.

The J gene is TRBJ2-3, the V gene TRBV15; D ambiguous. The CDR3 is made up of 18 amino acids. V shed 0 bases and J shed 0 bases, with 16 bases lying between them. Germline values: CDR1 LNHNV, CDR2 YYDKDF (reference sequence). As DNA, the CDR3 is TGTGCCACCAGCAGAGATTGGTCGTCGGGCTCCAGCACAGATACGCAGTATTTT. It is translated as CATSRDWSSGSSTDTQYF.

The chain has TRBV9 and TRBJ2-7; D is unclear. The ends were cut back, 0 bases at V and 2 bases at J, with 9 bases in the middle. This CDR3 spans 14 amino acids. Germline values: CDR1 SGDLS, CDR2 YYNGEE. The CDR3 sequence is CASSVGRQAYEQYF. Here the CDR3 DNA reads TGTGCCAGCAGCGTAGGTCGGCAGGCCTACGAGCAGTACTTC.

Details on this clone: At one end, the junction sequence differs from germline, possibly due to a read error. CDR3 sequence reads: CASSLGGGQLEKLFF. The CDR3 nucleotides read TGTGCTAGCAGCTTAGGTGGGGGGCAACTGGAAAAACTGTTTTTT. V and J are TRBV7-7 and TRBJ1-4, with D possibly TRBD1 on 6 matching bases. CDR1 is SSHAT, CDR2 FNYEAQ, per germline (reference sequence). The CDR3 loop spans 15 amino acids.

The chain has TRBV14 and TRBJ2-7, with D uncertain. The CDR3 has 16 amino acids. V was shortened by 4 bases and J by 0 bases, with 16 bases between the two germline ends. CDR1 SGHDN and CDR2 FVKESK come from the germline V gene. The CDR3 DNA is TGTGCCAGCAGCCGCTATATAAGTCGAGACTCCTACGAGCAGTACTTC. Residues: CASSRYISRDSYEQYF.

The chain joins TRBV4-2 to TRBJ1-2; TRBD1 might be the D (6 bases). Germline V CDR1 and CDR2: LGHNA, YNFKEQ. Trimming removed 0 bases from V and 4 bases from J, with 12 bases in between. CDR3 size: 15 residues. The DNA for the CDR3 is TGTGCCAGCAGCCAAGAGGGACACAGCGTCTATGGCTACACCTTC. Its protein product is CASSQEGHSVYGYTF.

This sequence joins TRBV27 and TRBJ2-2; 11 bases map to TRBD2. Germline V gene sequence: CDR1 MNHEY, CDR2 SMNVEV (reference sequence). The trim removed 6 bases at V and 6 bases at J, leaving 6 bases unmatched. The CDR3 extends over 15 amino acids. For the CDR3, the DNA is TGTGCCAGCAGATTACTAGCGGGAGTGGCCGGGGAGCTGTTTTTT. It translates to CASRLLAGVAGELFF.

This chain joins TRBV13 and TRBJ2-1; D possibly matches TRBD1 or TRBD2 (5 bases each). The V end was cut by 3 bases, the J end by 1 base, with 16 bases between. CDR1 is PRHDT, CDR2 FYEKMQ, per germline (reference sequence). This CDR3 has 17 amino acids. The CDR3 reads CASSLTPTGGSYNEQFF. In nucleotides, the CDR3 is TGTGCCAGCAGCTTGACTCCTACAGGCGGGTCCTACAATGAGCAGTTCTTC.

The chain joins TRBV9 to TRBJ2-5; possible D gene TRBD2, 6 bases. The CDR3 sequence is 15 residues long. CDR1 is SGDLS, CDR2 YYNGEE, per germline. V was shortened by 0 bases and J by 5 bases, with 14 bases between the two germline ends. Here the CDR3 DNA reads TGTGCCAGCAGCGTAGGGACTAACCCTGGGGAGACCCAGTACTTC. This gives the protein CASSVGTNPGETQYF.

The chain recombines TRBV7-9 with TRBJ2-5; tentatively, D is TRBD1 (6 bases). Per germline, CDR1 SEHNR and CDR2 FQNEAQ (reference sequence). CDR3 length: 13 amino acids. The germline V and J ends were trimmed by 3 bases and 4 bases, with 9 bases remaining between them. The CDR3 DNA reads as TGTGCCAGCAGCTTCCAGGACAGAGAGACCCAGTACTTC. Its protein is CASSFQDRETQYF. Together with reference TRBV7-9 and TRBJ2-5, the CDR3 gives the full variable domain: DTGVSQNPRHKITKRGQNVTFRCDPISEHNRLYWYRQTLGQGPEFLTYFQNEAQLEKSRLLSDRFSAERPKGSFSTLEIQRTEQGDSAMYLCASSFQDRETQYFGPGTRLLVL.

The CDR3 region has the DNA TGCGCCAGCAGCCCCTTAGGGGGAGTCGCCTTCTACGAGCAGTACTTC. Residues: CASSPLGGVAFYEQYF. The rearrangement uses TRBV5-1 and TRBJ2-7; a possible D gene is TRBD1 (6 bases). CDR3 length equals 16 residues. V lost 4 bases, J lost 3 bases, and 20 bases lay in between. CDR1 and CDR2 from the germline V gene are SGHRS and YFSETQ.

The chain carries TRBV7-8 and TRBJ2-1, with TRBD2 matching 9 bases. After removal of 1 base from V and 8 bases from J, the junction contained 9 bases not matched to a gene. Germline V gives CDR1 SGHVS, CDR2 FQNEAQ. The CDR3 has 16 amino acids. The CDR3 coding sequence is TGTGCCAGCAGCTTAGGGTCAGCGGGAGGAGGGGATGAGCAGTTCTTC. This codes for CASSLGSAGGGDEQFF.

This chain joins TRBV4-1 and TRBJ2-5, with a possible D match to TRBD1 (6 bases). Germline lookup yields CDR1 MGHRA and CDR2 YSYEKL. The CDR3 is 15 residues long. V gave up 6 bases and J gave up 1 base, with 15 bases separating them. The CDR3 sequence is CASRMLQGAQETQYF. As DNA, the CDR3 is TGCGCCAGCAGAATGCTACAGGGCGCCCAAGAGACCCAGTACTTC.

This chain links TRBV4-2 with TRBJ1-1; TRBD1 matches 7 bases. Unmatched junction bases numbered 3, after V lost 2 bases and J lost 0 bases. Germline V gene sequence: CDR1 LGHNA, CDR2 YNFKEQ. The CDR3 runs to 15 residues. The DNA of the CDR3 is TGTGCCAGCAGCCAATCCCAGGGGGTGAACACTGAAGCTTTCTTT. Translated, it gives CASSQSQGVNTEAFF.

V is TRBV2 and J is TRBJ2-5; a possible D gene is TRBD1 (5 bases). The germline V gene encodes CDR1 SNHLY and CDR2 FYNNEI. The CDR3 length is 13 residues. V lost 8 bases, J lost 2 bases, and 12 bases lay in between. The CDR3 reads CASSSQGQETQYF. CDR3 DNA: TGTGCCAGCTCCTCTCAGGGTCAAGAGACCCAGTACTTC.

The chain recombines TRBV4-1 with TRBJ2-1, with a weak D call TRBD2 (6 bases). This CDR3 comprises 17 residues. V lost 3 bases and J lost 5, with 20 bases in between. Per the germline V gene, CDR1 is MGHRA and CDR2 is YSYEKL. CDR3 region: CASSHILRRRGHNEQFF. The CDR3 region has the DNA TGCGCCAGCAGCCACATCCTCCGAAGGAGGGGTCACAATGAGCAGTTCTTC.

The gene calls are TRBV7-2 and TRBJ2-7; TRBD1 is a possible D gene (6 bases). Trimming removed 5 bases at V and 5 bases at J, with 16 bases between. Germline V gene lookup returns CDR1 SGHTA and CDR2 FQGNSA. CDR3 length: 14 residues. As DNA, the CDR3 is TGTGCCAGCAGCCCTGGACAGACGATGGACGAGCAGTACTTC. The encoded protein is CASSPGQTMDEQYF.

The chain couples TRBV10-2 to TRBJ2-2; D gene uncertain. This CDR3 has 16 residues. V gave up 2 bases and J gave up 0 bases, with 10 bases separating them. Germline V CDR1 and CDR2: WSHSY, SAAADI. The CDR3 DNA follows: TGCGCCAGCAGTGAGCCAGGCCTCGCGAACACCGGGGAGCTGTTTTTT. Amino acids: CASSEPGLANTGELFF.

CDR3 nucleotide sequence: TGTGCCAGCGTCGGAGCCCTAGCGGGCGAGACCCAGTACTTC. Residues: CASVGALAGETQYF. The chain links TRBV6-5 to TRBJ2-5; 8 positions agree with TRBD2. The CDR3 length is 14 residues. V was clipped by 8 bases and J by 5 bases; unmatched bases: 10. Per the germline V gene, CDR1 is MNHEY and CDR2 is SVGAGI.

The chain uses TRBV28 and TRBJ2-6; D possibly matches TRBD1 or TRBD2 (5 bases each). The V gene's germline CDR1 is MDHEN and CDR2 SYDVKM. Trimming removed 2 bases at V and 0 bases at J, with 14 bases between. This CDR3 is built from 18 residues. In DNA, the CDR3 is TGTGCCAGCAGTTTAGCAGGGAGAGGGAGCTCTGGGGCCAACGTCCTGACTTTC. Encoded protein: CASSLAGRGSSGANVLTF.